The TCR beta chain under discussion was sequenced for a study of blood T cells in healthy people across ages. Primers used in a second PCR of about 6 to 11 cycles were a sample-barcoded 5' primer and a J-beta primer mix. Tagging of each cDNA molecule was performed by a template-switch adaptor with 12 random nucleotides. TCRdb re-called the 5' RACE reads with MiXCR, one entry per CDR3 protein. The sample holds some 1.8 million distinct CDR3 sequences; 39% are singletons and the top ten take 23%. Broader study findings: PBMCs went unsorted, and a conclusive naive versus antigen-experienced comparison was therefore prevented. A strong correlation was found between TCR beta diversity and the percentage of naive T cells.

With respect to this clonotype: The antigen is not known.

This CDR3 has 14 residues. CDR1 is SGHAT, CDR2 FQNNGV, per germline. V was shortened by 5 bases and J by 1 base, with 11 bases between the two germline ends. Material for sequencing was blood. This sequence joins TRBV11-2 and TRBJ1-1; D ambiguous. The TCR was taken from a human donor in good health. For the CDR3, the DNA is TGTGCCAGCAGCCGATACCAGGAGAACACTGAAGCTTTCTTT. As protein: CASSRYQENTEAFF. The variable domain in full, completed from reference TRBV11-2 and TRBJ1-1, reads EAGVAQSPRYKIIEKRQSVAFWCNPISGHATLYWYQQILGQGPKLLIQFQNNGVVDDSQLPKDRFSAERLKGVDSTLKIQPAKLEDSAVYLCASSRYQENTEAFFGQGTRLTVV.